This T cell receptor beta chain is drawn from a study of metastatic and nonmetastatic thyroid tumors. Study overall: Repertoires of blood and of tissue (tumor or nodule) from malignant and benign thyroid patients were compared. Broader study findings: The study reportedly found significantly higher TCR beta diversity in malignant thyroid tumors than benign nodules, in blood and tumor.

In the original analysis: The study built a papillary thyroid cancer distant-metastasis classifier from CDR3 differences across clinicopathological groups. From the PCR reads, TCRdb re-called clones with MiXCR. The V and J calls and clone size come from TCRdb's table, not from the authors' own analysis. The sample has about 39,000 clones; about 20% are singletons. Not a single patient had been given any form of treatment at any point before undergoing thyroid surgery. V lost 1 base and J lost 7; bases outside the gene matches: 6. The germline CDR1 and CDR2 sequences are LGHDT and YNNKEL (reference sequence). The CDR3 is 15 residues long. Note on this clone: Antigen: not known.

The sequencing input was tumor tissue. The rearrangement joins TRBV3-1 to TRBJ1-4; 7 nucleotides line up with TRBD1. The TCR comes from a female donor with papillary thyroid cancer or a benign thyroid nodule (not recorded which). Some clones in this sample may be carry-over from other donors' samples. For the CDR3, the DNA is TGTGCCAGCAGCCAAGTACGGGCAGGGGGTGAAAAACTGTTTTTT. Translated, it gives CASSQVRAGGEKLFF.